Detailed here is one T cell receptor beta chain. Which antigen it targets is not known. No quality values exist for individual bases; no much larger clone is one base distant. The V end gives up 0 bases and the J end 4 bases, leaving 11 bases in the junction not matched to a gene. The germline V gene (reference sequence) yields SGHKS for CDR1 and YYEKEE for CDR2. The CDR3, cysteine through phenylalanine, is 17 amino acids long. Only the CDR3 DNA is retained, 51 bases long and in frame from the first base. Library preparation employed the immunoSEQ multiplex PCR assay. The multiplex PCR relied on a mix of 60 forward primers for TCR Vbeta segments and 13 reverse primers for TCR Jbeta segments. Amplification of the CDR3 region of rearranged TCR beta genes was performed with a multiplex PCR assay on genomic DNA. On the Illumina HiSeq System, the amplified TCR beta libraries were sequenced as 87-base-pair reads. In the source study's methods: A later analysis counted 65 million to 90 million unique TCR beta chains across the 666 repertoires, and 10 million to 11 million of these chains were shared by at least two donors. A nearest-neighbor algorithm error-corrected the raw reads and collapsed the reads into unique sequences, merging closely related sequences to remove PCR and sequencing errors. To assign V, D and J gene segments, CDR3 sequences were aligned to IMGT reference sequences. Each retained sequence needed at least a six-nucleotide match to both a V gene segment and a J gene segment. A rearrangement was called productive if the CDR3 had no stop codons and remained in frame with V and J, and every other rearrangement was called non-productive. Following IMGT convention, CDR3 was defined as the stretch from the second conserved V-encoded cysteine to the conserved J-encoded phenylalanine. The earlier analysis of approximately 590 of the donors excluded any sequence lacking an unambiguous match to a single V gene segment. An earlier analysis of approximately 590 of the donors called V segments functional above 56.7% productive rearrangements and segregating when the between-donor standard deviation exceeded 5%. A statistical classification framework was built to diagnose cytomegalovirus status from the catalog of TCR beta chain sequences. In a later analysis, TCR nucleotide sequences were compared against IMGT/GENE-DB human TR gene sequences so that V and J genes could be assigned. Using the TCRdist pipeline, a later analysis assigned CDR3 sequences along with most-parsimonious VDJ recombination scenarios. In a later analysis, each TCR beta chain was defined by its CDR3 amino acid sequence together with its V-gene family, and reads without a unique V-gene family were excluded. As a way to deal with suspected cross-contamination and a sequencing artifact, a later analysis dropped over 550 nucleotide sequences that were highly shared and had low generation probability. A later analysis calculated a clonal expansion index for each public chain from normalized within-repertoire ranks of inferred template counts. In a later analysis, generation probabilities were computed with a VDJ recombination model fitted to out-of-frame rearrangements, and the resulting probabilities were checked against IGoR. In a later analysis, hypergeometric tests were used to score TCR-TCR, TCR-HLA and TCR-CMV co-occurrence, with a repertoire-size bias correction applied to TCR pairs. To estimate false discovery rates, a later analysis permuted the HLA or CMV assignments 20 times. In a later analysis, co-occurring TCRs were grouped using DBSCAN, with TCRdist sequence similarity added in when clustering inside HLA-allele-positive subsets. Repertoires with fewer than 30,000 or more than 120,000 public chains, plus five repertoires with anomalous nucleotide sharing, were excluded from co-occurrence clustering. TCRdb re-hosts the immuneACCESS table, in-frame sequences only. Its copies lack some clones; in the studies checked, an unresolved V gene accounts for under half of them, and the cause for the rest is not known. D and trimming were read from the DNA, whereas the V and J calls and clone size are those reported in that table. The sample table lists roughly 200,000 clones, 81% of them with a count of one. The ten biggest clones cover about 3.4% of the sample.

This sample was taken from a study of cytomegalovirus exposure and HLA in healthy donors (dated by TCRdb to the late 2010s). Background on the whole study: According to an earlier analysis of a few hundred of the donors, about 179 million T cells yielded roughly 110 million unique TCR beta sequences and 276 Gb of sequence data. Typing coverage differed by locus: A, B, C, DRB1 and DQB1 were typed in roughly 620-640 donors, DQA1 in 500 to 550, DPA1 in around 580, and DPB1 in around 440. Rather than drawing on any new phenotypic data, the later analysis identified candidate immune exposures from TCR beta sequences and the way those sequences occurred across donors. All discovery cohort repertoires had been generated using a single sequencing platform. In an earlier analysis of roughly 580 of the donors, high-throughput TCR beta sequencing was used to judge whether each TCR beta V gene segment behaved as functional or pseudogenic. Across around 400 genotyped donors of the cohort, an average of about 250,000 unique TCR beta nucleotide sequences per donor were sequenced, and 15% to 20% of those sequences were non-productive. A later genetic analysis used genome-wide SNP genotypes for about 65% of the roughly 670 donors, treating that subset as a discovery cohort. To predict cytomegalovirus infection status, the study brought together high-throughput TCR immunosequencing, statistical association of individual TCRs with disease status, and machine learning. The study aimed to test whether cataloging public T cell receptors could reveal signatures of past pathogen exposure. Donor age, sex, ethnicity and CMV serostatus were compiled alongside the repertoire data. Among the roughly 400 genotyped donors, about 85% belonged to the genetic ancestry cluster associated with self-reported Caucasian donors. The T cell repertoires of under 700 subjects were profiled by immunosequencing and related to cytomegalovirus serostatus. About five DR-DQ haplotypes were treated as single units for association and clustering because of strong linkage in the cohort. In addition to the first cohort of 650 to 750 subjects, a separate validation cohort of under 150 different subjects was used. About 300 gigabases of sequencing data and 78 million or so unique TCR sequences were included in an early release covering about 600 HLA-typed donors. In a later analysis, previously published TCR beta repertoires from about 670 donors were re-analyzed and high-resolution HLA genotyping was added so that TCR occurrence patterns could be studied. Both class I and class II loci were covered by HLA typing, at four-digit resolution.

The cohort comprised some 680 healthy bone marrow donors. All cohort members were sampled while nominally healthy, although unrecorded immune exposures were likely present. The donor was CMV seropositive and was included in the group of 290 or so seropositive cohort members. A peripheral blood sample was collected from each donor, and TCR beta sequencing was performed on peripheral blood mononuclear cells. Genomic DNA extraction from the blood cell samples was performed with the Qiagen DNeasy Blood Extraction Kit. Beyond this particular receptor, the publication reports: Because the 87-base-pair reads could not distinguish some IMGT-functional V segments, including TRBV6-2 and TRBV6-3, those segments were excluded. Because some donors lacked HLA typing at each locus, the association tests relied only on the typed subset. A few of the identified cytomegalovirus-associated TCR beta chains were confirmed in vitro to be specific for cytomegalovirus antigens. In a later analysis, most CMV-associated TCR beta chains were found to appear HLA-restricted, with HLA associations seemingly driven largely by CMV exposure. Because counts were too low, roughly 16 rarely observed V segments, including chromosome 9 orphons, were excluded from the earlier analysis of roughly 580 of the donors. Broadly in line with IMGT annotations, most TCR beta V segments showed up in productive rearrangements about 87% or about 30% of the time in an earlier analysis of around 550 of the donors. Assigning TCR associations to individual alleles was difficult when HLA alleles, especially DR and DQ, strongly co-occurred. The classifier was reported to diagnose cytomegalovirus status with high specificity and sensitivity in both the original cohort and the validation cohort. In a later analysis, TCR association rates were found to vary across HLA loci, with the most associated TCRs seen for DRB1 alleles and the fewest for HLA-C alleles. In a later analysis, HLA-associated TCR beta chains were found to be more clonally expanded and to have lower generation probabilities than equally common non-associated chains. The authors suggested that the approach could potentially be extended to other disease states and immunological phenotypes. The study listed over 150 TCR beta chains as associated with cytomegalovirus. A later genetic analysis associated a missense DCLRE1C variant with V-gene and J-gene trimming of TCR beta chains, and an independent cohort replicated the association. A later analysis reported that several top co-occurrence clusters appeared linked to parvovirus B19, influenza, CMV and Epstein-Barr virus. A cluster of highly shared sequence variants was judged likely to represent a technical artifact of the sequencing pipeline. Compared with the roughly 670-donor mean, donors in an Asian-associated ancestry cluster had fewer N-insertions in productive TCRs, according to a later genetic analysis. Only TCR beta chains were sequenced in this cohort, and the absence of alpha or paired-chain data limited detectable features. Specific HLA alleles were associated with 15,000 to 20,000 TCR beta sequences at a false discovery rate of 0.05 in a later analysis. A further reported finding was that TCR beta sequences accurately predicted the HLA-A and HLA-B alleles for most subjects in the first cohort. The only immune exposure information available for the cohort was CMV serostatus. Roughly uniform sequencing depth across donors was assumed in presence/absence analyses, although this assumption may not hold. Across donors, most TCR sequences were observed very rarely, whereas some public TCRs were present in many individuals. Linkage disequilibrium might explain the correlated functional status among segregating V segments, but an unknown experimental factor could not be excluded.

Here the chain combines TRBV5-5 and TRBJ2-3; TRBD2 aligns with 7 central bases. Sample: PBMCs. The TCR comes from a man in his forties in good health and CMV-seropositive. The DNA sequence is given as TGTGCCAGCAGCTTGGTCGCAGTCGGGGGGTCAGCAGATACGCAGTATTTT. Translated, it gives CASSLVAVGGSADTQYF.